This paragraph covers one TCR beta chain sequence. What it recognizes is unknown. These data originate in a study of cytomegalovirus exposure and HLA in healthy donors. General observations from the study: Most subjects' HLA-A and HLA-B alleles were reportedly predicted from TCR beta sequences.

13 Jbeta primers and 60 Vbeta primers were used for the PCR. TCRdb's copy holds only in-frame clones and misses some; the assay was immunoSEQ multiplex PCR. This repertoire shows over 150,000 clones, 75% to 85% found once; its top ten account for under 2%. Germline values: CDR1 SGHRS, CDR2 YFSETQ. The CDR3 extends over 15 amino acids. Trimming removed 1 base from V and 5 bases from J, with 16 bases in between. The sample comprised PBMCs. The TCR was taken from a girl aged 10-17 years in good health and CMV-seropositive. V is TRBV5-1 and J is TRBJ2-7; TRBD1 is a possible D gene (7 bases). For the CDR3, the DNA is TGCGCCAGCAGCTTGAGGGGGCTGGGGGGTGACGAGCAGTACTTC. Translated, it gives CASSLRGLGGDEQYF.